Many counts were recorded for the clone carrying this TCR beta chain. TCRdb re-called the 5' RACE reads with MiXCR, one entry per CDR3 protein. The sample shows some 46,000 distinct CDR3 sequences, under 13% of them seen only once. This sample was included in a study of neurological immune-mediated disorders. The CDR3 consists of 14 residues. With 3 bases removed from V and 1 base from J, the gap between germline ends came to 9 bases. Germline V gene lookup returns CDR1 LNHDA and CDR2 SQIVND (reference sequence). V and J are TRBV19 and TRBJ2-5, with unresolved D. The sample consisted of PBMCs. The source is a man in his 70s with HTLV-1-associated myelopathy (HAM/TSP). The DNA of the CDR3 is TGTGCCAGTAGTATCAGAGACTTCCAAGAGACCCAGTACTTC. This gives the protein CASSIRDFQETQYF. Combining the CDR3 with reference TRBV19 and TRBJ2-5 gives the whole variable domain DGGITQSPKYLFRKEGQNVTLSCEQNLNHDAMYWYRQDPGQGLRLIYYSQIVNDFQKGDIAEGYSVSREKKESFPLTVTSAQKNPTAFYLCASSIRDFQETQYFGPGTRLLVL.